The source of this TCR beta chain is a study of human T cells and chemical hapten exposure. As for the study in general: Patients were given diphenylcyclopropenone on the scalp weekly across the approximately 24-week study.

Germline CDR1 KGHSH, CDR2 LQKENI. V shed 4 bases, J shed 4 bases, and the junction held 7 bases outside the gene matches. CDR3 length: 17 amino acids. This sample's time point: patch test 3, about 24 weeks after DPC sensitization. Treatment noted: therapeutic diphenylcyclopropenone sensitization with weekly scalp DPC. This clonotype has at least ten counts. What it recognizes is unknown. General study results and limits: Expanded TCRs showed more large CDR3 clusters than pre-sensitization or healthy control sets.

TCRdb fed the RACE reads into MiXCR, producing one record per CDR3 protein. The profile shows roughly 62,000 distinct CDR3 sequences, around 12% of them singletons. The sequencing used whole blood, collected in connection with sensitization to the hapten diphenylcyclopropenone (DPC). This receptor was identified in a man aged 25-45 years with alopecia areata. Some clones in this sample may be carry-over from other donors' samples. The chain links TRBV18 to TRBJ2-1; 13 bases line up with TRBD2. The CDR3 DNA follows: TGTGCCAGCTCACAAAAGGGACTAGCGGGGTGGTACAATGAGCAGTTCTTC. It codes for CASSQKGLAGWYNEQFF.